A selection of T cell receptor beta chains follows, all from one sample in a study of tissue T cells after allogeneic stem cell transplantation. Measured with immunoSEQ multiplex PCR; TCRdb has only the in-frame clones, and not every one. The repertoire holds about 1,600 clones, 70% to 75% seen once, with around 12% in the top ten. This specimen consisted of esophagus tissue, obtained at autopsy. The receptors stem from a woman aged 18-55 years with breast cancer. Both conserved end residues are part of each CDR3. A D gene is named only where the DNA matches it firmly. Size is omitted from some rows. Given values are once, few, many or a class for expanded clones.

TRBV30	TRBJ1-6	few	-	TGTGCCTGGAGTCCCCTCACGGGCAACGTCAAACATAATAAAGCCTCACCCCTCCACTTT	CAWSPLTGNVKHNKASPLHF
TRBV2	TRBJ1-4	-	-	TGTGCCAGCAGTGACGAAGGGGGAGAAAAACTGTTTTTT	CASSDEGGEKLFF
TRBV19	TRBJ2-3	-	TRBD2	TGTGCCACTTCAGGGGGACTAGCGGGGGCGCACCCCAACACAGATACGCAGTATTTT	CATSGGLAGAHPNTDTQYF
TRBV6-5	TRBJ2-3	-	TRBD2	TGTGCCAGCAGGCCCGGACTAGGGACAGATACGCAGTATTTT	CASRPGLGTDTQYF
TRBV29-1	TRBJ2-1	few	-	TGCAGCATTGCGGACGGAGACAATGAGCAGTTCTTC	CSIADGDNEQFF
TRBV20-1	TRBJ2-3	-	-	TGCAGTGCTAGTGCCTTCGAGGCGGGTCTAACAGATACGCAGTATTTT	CSASAFEAGLTDTQYF
TRBV7-2	TRBJ1-4	-	-	TGTGCCAGCAGCCCAGGGACGACGGGTGATGAAAAACTGTTTTTT	CASSPGTTGDEKLFF
TRBV7-2	TRBJ1-5	-	-	TGTGCCAGCAGCTCCGACTATCAGCCCCAGCATTTT	CASSSDYQPQHF
TRBV27	TRBJ1-1	few	-	TGTGCCAGCAGTAACACAGGGACTGAAGCTTTCTTT	CASSNTGTEAFF
TRBV27	TRBJ2-2	-	-	TGTGCCAGCAAAGGGGGGGCTCAAGTCAGGGAGCTGTTTTTT	CASKGGAQVRELFF
TRBV27	TRBJ1-2	large	-	TGTGCCAGCAGCTCCCCTTTTGGTCAGAGGGGAGGCTACACCTTC	CASSSPFGQRGGYTF
TRBV18	TRBJ2-1	-	-	TGTGCCAGCTCACCACTCCTAGCTTTGTACAATGAGCAGTTCTTC	CASSPLLALYNEQFF
TRBV21-1	TRBJ1-1	-	-	TGTGCCAGCAGCAAATTGGGGGACCATCGTTTGGGCACTGAAGCTTTCTTT	CASSKLGDHRLGTEAFF
TRBV19	TRBJ1-3	-	-	TGTGCCAGTAGCGTTCCTTTACTGCGATACTGGGACACCATATATTTT	CASSVPLLRYWDTIYF
TRBV4-3	TRBJ2-1	-	-	TGCGCCAGCAGCCAAGAGAGGGCTGGGGTCAATGAGCAGTTCTTC	CASSQERAGVNEQFF
TRBV28	TRBJ2-5	-	-	TGTGCCAGCAGGGCGCCGGACCTGGAGACCCAGTACTTC	CASRAPDLETQYF
TRBV7-2	TRBJ2-3	-	-	TGTGCCAGCAGCTTAGCCGGGAGCACAGATACGCAGTATTTT	CASSLAGSTDTQYF
TRBV7-2	TRBJ2-2	-	-	TGTGCCAGCAGCCCGTCACCCACCGGGGAGCTGTTTTTT	CASSPSPTGELFF
TRBV5-1	TRBJ2-7	once	TRBD1	TGCGCCAGCAGCCACCGGGACAGTTCCTACGAGCAGTACTTC	CASSHRDSSYEQYF
TRBV19	TRBJ2-2	-	TRBD1	TGTGCCAGTAGTTGGCAGGGGGCAGGCGGGGAGCTGTTTTTT	CASSWQGAGGELFF
TRBV6-5	TRBJ1-1	-	TRBD1	TGTGCCAGCAGTTGGACAGGGGAAACTGAAGCTTTCTTT	CASSWTGETEAFF
TRBV11-2	TRBJ1-5	-	-	TGTGCCAGCAGCCAGGCAGGGAATCAGCCCCAGCATTTT	CASSQAGNQPQHF
TRBV7-9	TRBJ2-7	few	-	TGTGCCAGCAGCTTACTCTCCGGGGAGATCTACGAGCAGTACTTC	CASSLLSGEIYEQYF
TRBV5-5	TRBJ2-6	-	-	TGTGCCAGCAGCAGACAATACTCTGGGGCCAACGTCCTGACTTTC	CASSRQYSGANVLTF
TRBV6-5	TRBJ2-3	-	-	TGTGCCAGCACAAGGACTAGCACAGATACGCAGTATTTT	CASTRTSTDTQYF
TRBV5-1	TRBJ2-1	-	TRBD2	TGCGCCAGCAGCCAGGGGAGCGGGGGATCCTACAATGAGCAGTTCTTC	CASSQGSGGSYNEQFF
TRBV7-3	TRBJ2-3	-	-	TGTGCCAGCAGCCCGGACATGGTTCCAGATACGCAGTATTTT	CASSPDMVPDTQYF
TRBV6-2/TRBV6-3	TRBJ2-5	-	TRBD1	TGTGCCAGCAGTTACTCGACGACAGGGTGGGGGACCCAGTACTTC	CASSYSTTGWGTQYF
TRBV9	TRBJ1-2	-	-	TGTGCCAGCAGCATCCGGGACGGTAGAACTATTTATGGCTACACCTTC	CASSIRDGRTIYGYTF
TRBV20-1	TRBJ1-2	-	-	TGCAGTGCTAGTGGCGGGGGTAACTATGGCTACACCTTC	CSASGGGNYGYTF
TRBV6-5	TRBJ2-7	large	TRBD1	TGTGCCAGCAGTTCTCTCCCGGGACAGGGGACACTCGAGCAGTACTTC	CASSSLPGQGTLEQYF
TRBV7-2	TRBJ2-7	few	-	TGTGCCAGCAGCTTAGCTTTGGCCTACGAGCAGTACTTC	CASSLALAYEQYF
TRBV12-5	TRBJ2-1	-	TRBD1	TGTGCTAGTGTACCGGGACAGGGGTACAATGAGCAGTTCTTC	CASVPGQGYNEQFF
TRBV11-3	TRBJ2-1	-	TRBD2	TGTGCCAGCAGCGATTGGACTAGCGGGAGGAATGAGCAGTTCTTC	CASSDWTSGRNEQFF
TRBV6-2/TRBV6-3	TRBJ1-6	-	-	TGTGCCAGCAGTTACCCTACAGGGAACCCCTCCAATTCACCCCTCCACTTT	CASSYPTGNPSNSPLHF
TRBV7-2	TRBJ1-2	-	TRBD1	TGTGCCAGCAGCTTACGGACACCGGGACAGGGTAACTATGGCTACACCTTC	CASSLRTPGQGNYGYTF
TRBV30	TRBJ1-3	-	TRBD1	TGTGCCGTCGACAGGGGGACATCAAGCAACACCATATATTTT	CAVDRGTSSNTIYF
TRBV11-3	TRBJ1-1	-	-	TGTGCCAGCAGCGTTGACACCCACACTGAAGCTTTCTTT	CASSVDTHTEAFF
TRBV5-6	TRBJ2-7	-	-	TGTGCCAGCAGCTTGGGGCAGGGAGCCTACGAGCAGTACTTC	CASSLGQGAYEQYF
TRBV2	TRBJ2-2	-	TRBD2	TGTGCCAGCAGTACTAGCGGGGACACCGGGGAGCTGTTTTTT	CASSTSGDTGELFF
TRBV18	TRBJ2-2	-	TRBD2	TGTGCCAGCTCGTCGACTAGCGGGAGGTCCGGGGAGCTGTTTTTT	CASSSTSGRSGELFF
TRBV12-3/TRBV12-4	TRBJ2-5	once	TRBD2	TGTGCCAGCAGTAACCTAGCGGAAGAGACCCAGTACTTC	CASSNLAEETQYF
TRBV30	TRBJ2-5	few	-	TGTGCCTGGAGTGGCCCCTTTGGGAGCGTCCAAGAGACCCAGTACTTC	CAWSGPFGSVQETQYF
TRBV29-1	TRBJ2-1	-	-	TGCAGCGTTACCGGGGGCAGGGGTGAGCAGTTCTTC	CSVTGGRGEQFF
TRBV7-2	TRBJ1-4	-	-	TGTGCCAGCAGCCCACAAGCAGGGGAACTTGGTAATGAAAAACTGTTTTTT	CASSPQAGELGNEKLFF
TRBV20-1	TRBJ2-7	-	-	TGCAGTGCTAGTAGCCACAGAGCCTACGAGCAGTACTTC	CSASSHRAYEQYF
TRBV5-8	TRBJ2-5	-	-	TGTGCCAGCAGCTTGGCAGGGACGTACCAAGAGACCCAGTACTTC	CASSLAGTYQETQYF